Below, 25 T cell receptor beta chains from the same sample are listed, as sequenced in a study of blood T cell repertoires in COVID-19 (TCRdb year 2020). Receptor libraries were prepared by the immunoSEQ multiplex PCR assay. Entries here come from immuneACCESS through TCRdb and include only in-frame sequences with V and J called. Some clones fail to appear in such tables; in the studies checked, an unresolved V gene covers under half of the shortfall, and the cause of the remainder is unknown. In this sample the table shows 150,000 or so clones, about 80% of which occur a single time. The top ten clonotypes cover approximately 9.9% of the sample. The sequenced sample consisted of PBMCs or T cells enriched from blood (not recorded which). Receptors were obtained from a man over 45 who had recovered from COVID-19.

The genes are TRBV5-6 and TRBJ2-7, with D perhaps TRBD2 (6 bases). The CDR3 is 14 amino acids. The V end lost 0 bases, the J end lost 6 bases, and 13 bases lay between the germline ends. Germline CDR1 is SGHDT and CDR2 is YYEEEE. This CDR3 reads CASSLDGGAFEQYF. CDR3 bases: TGTGCCAGCAGCTTGGACGGCGGGGCCTTCGAGCAGTACTTC.

V usage is TRBV7-9 and J usage is TRBJ1-5; TRBD1 is a possible D gene (5 bases). The germline V and J ends were trimmed by 7 bases and 5 bases, with 15 bases remaining between them. This CDR3 spans 14 amino acids. CDR1 and CDR2 from the germline V gene are SEHNR and FQNEAQ (reference sequence). CDR3 DNA sequence: TGTGCCAGCACCGATCTCAGGGTCGATCAGCCCCAGCATTTT. Its protein is CASTDLRVDQPQHF.

The V gene is TRBV2, the J gene TRBJ1-5, with TRBD1 identical over 7 bases. Losses at the gene ends were 8 bases for V and 4 bases for J; bases not matched to a gene: 8. Germline CDR1 is SNHLY and CDR2 is FYNNEI. The CDR3 is made up of 14 amino acids. CDR3 in amino acids: CASGVGTDNQPQHF. The DNA of the CDR3 is TGTGCCAGCGGCGTGGGGACAGATAATCAGCCCCAGCATTTT.

The chain combines TRBV10-3 with TRBJ2-6; no clear D gene. Trimming left V 3 bases short and J 0 bases short, with 12 bases between. CDR3 size: 17 residues. Per the germline V gene, CDR1 is ENHRY and CDR2 is SYGVKD. The CDR3 loop reads CAISDPGRRSGANVLTF. CDR3 in DNA: TGTGCCATCAGTGATCCGGGTAGACGCTCTGGGGCCAACGTCCTGACTTTC.

V usage is TRBV6-6 and J usage is TRBJ2-1; 8 nucleotides agree with TRBD1. The V gene's germline CDR1 is MNHNY and CDR2 SVGAGI (reference sequence). This CDR3 has 13 amino acids. J was trimmed by 10 bases and V by 4 bases; bases with no gene match: 6. The CDR3 bases are TGTGCCAGCAGTTCTCTAGGACAGGGAGAGCAGTTCTTC. Translation: CASSSLGQGEQFF.

The V call is TRBV28, the J call TRBJ2-3; possibly TRBD2 for D (5 bases). The germline V gene has CDR1 MDHEN and CDR2 SYDVKM. CDR3 length: 12 amino acids. The ends were cut back, 10 bases at V and 4 bases at J, with 12 bases in the middle. CDR3 sequence (DNA): TGTGCCACTACGGGGAACGCAGATACGCAGTATTTT. The encoded protein is CATTGNADTQYF.

The chain recombines TRBV2 with TRBJ1-5; 7 bases agree with TRBD1. Unmatched junction bases numbered 4, after V lost 1 base and J lost 4 bases. Germline V gene data show CDR1 as SNHLY and CDR2 as FYNNEI. The CDR3 contains 15 residues. The CDR3 nucleotides are TGTGCCAGCAGTGAAGGCCGGGACAGAAATCAGCCCCAGCATTTT. It is translated as CASSEGRDRNQPQHF. Supplemented by reference TRBV2 and TRBJ1-5, the full variable domain reads EPEVTQTPSHQVTQMGQEVILRCVPISNHLYFYWYRQILGQKVEFLVSFYNNEISEKSEIFDDQFSVERPDGSNFTLKIRSTKLEDSAMYFCASSEGRDRNQPQHFGDGTRLSIL.

V and J are TRBV24-1 and TRBJ2-2; TRBD1 is a possible D gene (5 bases). The CDR3 length is 16 residues. The V end lost 2 bases, the J end lost 4 bases, and 13 bases lay between the germline ends. The germline V gene encodes CDR1 KGHDR and CDR2 SFDVKD. CDR3 sequence reads: CATSDSSRVGTGELFF. The CDR3 region has the DNA TGTGCCACCAGTGATTCGTCCAGGGTTGGCACCGGGGAGCTGTTTTTT.

J is TRBJ2-7 and V is TRBV5-1, with 7 bases that match TRBD1. The CDR3 consists of 16 residues. V shed 1 base, J shed 1 base, and the junction held 8 bases outside the gene matches. Germline-derived CDR1 and CDR2 are SGHRS and YFSETQ. The CDR3 loop reads CASSLFAAGGSYEQYF. The CDR3 DNA reads TGCGCCAGCAGCTTGTTTGCTGCAGGGGGTTCCTACGAGCAGTACTTC.

V gene TRBV7-3 combines with J gene TRBJ1-3, with D perhaps TRBD1 (5 bases). This CDR3 is built from 15 residues. Trimming cost V 2 bases and J 2 bases, with 10 bases left between them. Germline V gene data show CDR1 as SGHTA and CDR2 as FQGTGA. CDR3 loop: CASSLDSWTGNTIYF. The DNA for the CDR3 is TGTGCCAGCAGCTTAGACAGCTGGACTGGAAACACCATATATTTT.

The chain combines TRBV5-4 with TRBJ1-6; 7 nucleotides agree with TRBD1. With 4 bases clipped from V and 5 bases from J, the junction kept 3 bases outside the gene matches. Germline CDR1 SGHNT, CDR2 YYREEE (reference sequence). CDR3 length equals 14 residues. The CDR3 protein is CASSPDRDNSPLHF. CDR3 bases: TGTGCCAGCAGCCCCGACAGGGATAATTCACCCCTCCACTTT.

The V gene is TRBV27, the J gene TRBJ2-7, with a tentative D call TRBD2 (5 bases). The CDR3 spans 16 residues. V lost 0 bases to trimming and J lost 1 base, with 13 bases between them. CDR1 is MNHEY, CDR2 SMNVEV, per germline (reference sequence). The CDR3 DNA reads TGTGCCAGCAGTTTATCCCTCGGAGGCAGATCCTACGAGCAGTACTTC. Protein: CASSLSLGGRSYEQYF.

This chain joins TRBV2 and TRBJ1-2; D may be TRBD1 (5 bases). Trimming left V 4 bases short and J 4 bases short, with 16 bases between. Germline assignment: CDR1 SNHLY and CDR2 FYNNEI. CDR3 length equals 15 residues. The CDR3 here is CASSGDPARVYGYTF. Here the CDR3 DNA reads TGTGCCAGCAGTGGGGATCCTGCCAGGGTCTATGGCTACACCTTC.

The chain combines TRBV5-1 with TRBJ2-1; D is possibly TRBD2 (6 bases). The CDR3 runs 15 residues. The V gene lost 4 bases and the J gene lost 4 bases, with 15 bases spanning the gap. CDR1 and CDR2 (germline): SGHRS, YFSETQ. CDR3 in DNA: TGCGCCAGCAGCATTAGCGGTTTACTTTACAATGAGCAGTTCTTC. Translating gives CASSISGLLYNEQFF.

CDR3 DNA: TGTGCCACCAGCAGAGTACCCCGGGGACAAGAGACCCAGTACTTC. Its protein product is CATSRVPRGQETQYF. This rearrangement joins TRBV15 to TRBJ2-5; weak D call: TRBD2 (5 bases). Trimming stripped 1 base from V and 2 bases from J, with 11 bases between. CDR3 length equals 15 residues. Germline V gene sequence: CDR1 LNHNV, CDR2 YYDKDF (reference sequence).

The V gene is TRBV6-5, the J gene TRBJ1-5, with 10 positions matching TRBD1. V lost 6 bases, J lost 2 bases, and 4 bases stayed unmatched. The CDR3 contains 15 residues. From germline, CDR1 is MNHEY and CDR2 SVGAGI. The CDR3 DNA reads as TGTGCCAGCAGCCCCGGGACAGGGGGCAATCAGCCCCAGCATTTT. Its protein product is CASSPGTGGNQPQHF.

The chain recombines TRBV5-5 with TRBJ2-7; 9 bases fit TRBD1. J lost 3 bases, V lost 3 bases, and 13 bases had no gene match. The germline V gene encodes CDR1 SGHKS and CDR2 YYEKEE (reference sequence). CDR3 size: 17 residues. In DNA form, the CDR3 reads TGTGCCAGCAGCTCCCGACAGGGGGGTTTCGTTTACTACGAGCAGTACTTC. It codes for CASSSRQGGFVYYEQYF. Looking up the rest from reference TRBV5-5 and TRBJ2-7 gives the full variable domain: DAGVTQSPTHLIKTRGQQVTLRCSPISGHKSVSWYQQVLGQGPQFIFQYYEKEERGRGNFPDRFSARQFPNYSSELNVNALLLGDSALYLCASSSRQGGFVYYEQYFGPGTRLTVT.

The chain is built from TRBV6-5 and TRBJ2-7, with TRBD2 matching over 12 bases. The J segment lost 5 bases and the V segment lost 7 bases, leaving 9 bases of the junction unmatched. The V gene's germline CDR1 is MNHEY and CDR2 SVGAGI. The CDR3 covers 15 residues. CDR3 in amino acids: CASTKLAGGLDEQYF. For the CDR3, the DNA is TGTGCCAGCACCAAACTAGCGGGGGGTCTCGACGAGCAGTACTTC.

This clone was observed a handful of times. V usage is TRBV30 and J usage is TRBJ2-3, with D tentatively TRBD2 (5 bases). Germline lookup yields CDR1 GTSNPN and CDR2 SVGIG (reference sequence). The CDR3 has 13 amino acids. Trimming removed 7 bases at V and 3 bases at J, with 14 bases between. CDR3 protein: CASHPEVTDTQYF. The CDR3 nucleotides are TGTGCCTCCCATCCGGAGGTTACAGATACGCAGTATTTT.

The chain has TRBV19 and TRBJ2-7; 8 bases line up with TRBD1. Germline V gene lookup returns CDR1 LNHDA and CDR2 SQIVND (reference sequence). The CDR3 is made up of 14 amino acids. J gave up 4 bases and V 5 bases, and 7 bases lay outside the gene matches. The CDR3 bases are TGTGCCAGTAGTCCGCCGGGACAGGCTTACGAGCAGTACTTC. Amino acids: CASSPPGQAYEQYF.

The V gene is TRBV27, the J gene TRBJ1-1, with D possibly TRBD1 on 5 matching bases. This CDR3 is built from 14 residues. Germline CDR1 reads MNHEY; CDR2 reads SMNVEV (reference sequence). Trimming removed 2 bases from V and 4 bases from J, with 11 bases in between. CDR3 in amino acids: CASSLRGLVTEAFF. The CDR3 DNA reads as TGTGCCAGCAGTTTAAGGGGCCTCGTCACTGAAGCTTTCTTT.

This chain links TRBV5-5 with TRBJ1-1; no firm D call. Trimming removed 0 bases at V and 10 bases at J, with 16 bases between. This CDR3 spans 14 amino acids. Germline V gene data show CDR1 as SGHKS and CDR2 as YYEKEE (reference sequence). CDR3 residues: CASSLGPLGSGAFF. The CDR3, as DNA: TGTGCCAGCAGCTTGGGGCCCCTCGGGTCGGGAGCTTTCTTT.

V is TRBV30 and J is TRBJ1-1, with D possibly being TRBD1 (5 bases). The length of the CDR3 is 15 residues. Germline lookup yields CDR1 GTSNPN and CDR2 SVGIG (reference sequence). Trimming removed 2 bases from V and 3 bases from J, with 16 bases in between. As DNA, the CDR3 is TGTGCCTGGAGTCGTAAAACTTGGGGGGACACTGAAGCTTTCTTT. Its translation is CAWSRKTWGDTEAFF. The full variable domain, completed using reference TRBV30 and TRBJ1-1, is SQTIHQWPATLVQPVGSPLSLECTVEGTSNPNLYWYRQAAGRGLQLLFYSVGIGQISSEVPQNLSASRPQDRQFILSSKKLLLSDSGFYLCAWSRKTWGDTEAFFGQGTRLTVV.

This chain connects TRBV9 to TRBJ1-6, with 7 nucleotides matching TRBD1. V shed 1 base, J shed 7 bases, and the junction held 8 bases outside the gene matches. Germline CDR1 SGDLS, CDR2 YYNGEE. The CDR3 runs 16 residues. This CDR3 reads CASSVTEGAVNSPLHF. CDR3 bases: TGTGCCAGCAGCGTAACCGAGGGGGCTGTCAATTCACCCCTCCACTTT.

The CDR3 here is CASSHSPGTKGPGAQYF. CDR3 in DNA: TGCGCCAGCAGCCATTCACCCGGGACAAAAGGTCCAGGGGCCCAGTACTTC. J is TRBJ2-5 and V is TRBV5-1; tentatively, D is TRBD1 (6 bases). This CDR3 spans 17 amino acids. The ends were cut back, 4 bases at V and 9 bases at J, with 28 bases in the middle. Per the germline V gene, CDR1 is SGHRS and CDR2 is YFSETQ.